A single sample is the source of the 20 T cell receptor beta chains below, sequenced in a study of blood T cell repertoires in COVID-19. Clones were sequenced by immunoSEQ multiplex PCR, and TCRdb holds only the in-frame ones, with some missing. The table lists fewer than 70,000 clones, approximately 83% of them singletons. The material sequenced was peripheral blood. Source of these receptors: a man between 35 and 55 years old with COVID-19, enrolled during active disease.

The J gene is TRBJ2-5, the V gene TRBV6-1; 9 bases fit TRBD2. The CDR3 is 14 amino acids. After removal of 4 bases from V and 5 bases from J, the junction contained 5 bases not matched to a gene. Germline assignment: CDR1 MNHNS and CDR2 SASEGT. CDR3 residues: CASSGAGGAETQYF. DNA for the CDR3: TGTGCCAGCAGTGGAGCGGGGGGTGCGGAGACCCAGTACTTC.

The V gene is TRBV5-1, the J gene TRBJ1-1; D unresolved. Per germline, CDR1 SGHRS and CDR2 YFSETQ. V was shortened by 0 bases and J by 0 bases, with 3 bases between the two germline ends. The CDR3 contains 13 residues. CDR3 coding DNA: TGCGCCAGCAGCTTGGCCGTGAACACTGAAGCTTTCTTT. Protein product: CASSLAVNTEAFF. The complete variable domain, with remaining parts taken from reference TRBV5-1 and TRBJ1-1, reads KAGVTQTPRYLIKTRGQQVTLSCSPISGHRSVSWYQQTPGQGLQFLFEYFSETQRNKGNFPGRFSGRQFSNSRSEMNVSTLELGDSALYLCASSLAVNTEAFFGQGTRLTVV.

The chain recombines TRBV25-1 with TRBJ2-7; unclear D gene. Germline CDR1 and CDR2: MGHDK and SYGVNS. Trimming left V 5 bases short and J 2 bases short, with 4 bases between. The CDR3 extends over 11 amino acids. Written as DNA, the CDR3 is TGTGCCAGCAGTACAGCCTACGAGCAGTACTTC. Amino acid sequence: CASSTAYEQYF.

CDR3: CASSEHRGYEQYF. In DNA form, the CDR3 reads TGTGCCAGCAGTGAACACCGGGGATACGAGCAGTACTTC. The chain employs TRBV6-1 and TRBJ2-7; a possible D gene is TRBD2 (5 bases). The germline V gene has CDR1 MNHNS and CDR2 SASEGT. The CDR3 runs to 13 residues. Trimming removed 2 bases from V and 4 bases from J, with 9 bases in between.

V and J are TRBV2 and TRBJ2-7; 10 bases line up with TRBD2. This CDR3 is built from 14 residues. CDR1 is SNHLY and CDR2 is FYNNEI in the germline V gene. V was pared by 6 bases and J by 4 bases, with 6 bases of the junction left unmatched. The CDR3, as DNA: TGTGCCAGCAGAGCAAGCGGGGGGGCTTACGAGCAGTACTTC. Translating gives CASRASGGAYEQYF.

The CDR3 nucleotides read TGTGCCAGCTCACCAGGTAGCGGGGGCCCCACGGCCGGGGAGCTGTTTTTT. Its protein product is CASSPGSGGPTAGELFF. This sequence joins TRBV18 and TRBJ2-2; 9 positions agree with TRBD2. Trimming removed 2 bases from V and 6 bases from J; junction bases left unmatched: 10. This CDR3 has 17 residues. Germline CDR1 and CDR2: KGHSH and LQKENI.

This clone was detected only once. The chain uses TRBV19 and TRBJ1-2; no clear D gene. Germline-derived CDR1 and CDR2 are LNHDA and SQIVND (reference sequence). The CDR3 totals 14 residues. V was trimmed by 5 bases and J by 3 bases, leaving 13 bases between them. DNA of the CDR3: TGTGCCAGTAGTTTCGAACAGAGCTACTATGGCTACACCTTC. This encodes CASSFEQSYYGYTF.

The chain recombines TRBV10-2 with TRBJ2-2; perhaps TRBD1 as D (6 bases). The CDR3 runs to 15 residues. V lost 8 bases to trimming and J lost 0 bases, with 13 bases between them. The V gene's germline CDR1 is WSHSY and CDR2 SAAADI. The chain's CDR3 is CASAGEVTNTGELFF. The CDR3 DNA reads TGCGCCAGCGCAGGGGAAGTTACGAACACCGGGGAGCTGTTTTTT.

This clone showed up just once. The chain uses TRBV9 and TRBJ1-2, with D possibly TRBD1 on 5 matching bases. V lost 3 bases and J 1 base, leaving 13 bases between the germline ends. This CDR3 contains 15 residues. The germline V gene has CDR1 SGDLS and CDR2 YYNGEE. CDR3 sequence: CASSDAPGLNYGYTF. The CDR3 nucleotides read TGTGCCAGCAGCGACGCTCCGGGACTTAACTATGGCTACACCTTC.

V and J are TRBV7-6 and TRBJ2-1; the match to TRBD2 covers 8 bases. Trimming cost V 3 bases and J 6 bases; bases outside gene matches: 7. CDR1 SGHVS and CDR2 FNYEAQ come from the germline V gene. The CDR3 runs to 15 residues. This chain's CDR3 is CASSFRSGVGNEQFF. The DNA for the CDR3 is TGTGCCAGCAGCTTCCGTAGCGGGGTAGGCAATGAGCAGTTCTTC.

This clone came up a few times. The rearrangement joins TRBV10-1 to TRBJ2-1, with 11 bases identical to TRBD2. The germline gives CDR1 WNHNN, CDR2 SYGVQD (reference sequence). CDR3 length: 17 residues. V trimming: 5 bases; J trimming: 5 bases; junction bases outside the gene matches: 11. The CDR3 nucleotides are TGCGCCAGCAGTCCCCCCTCTAGCGGGGGGTCCCACAATGAGCAGTTCTTC. Translating gives CASSPPSSGGSHNEQFF.

The chain is built from TRBV2 and TRBJ2-7; D is possibly TRBD2 (6 bases). With 7 bases removed from V and 2 bases from J, the gap between germline ends came to 18 bases. The CDR3 has 15 residues. In germline, CDR1 is SNHLY, CDR2 FYNNEI. The CDR3 is CASKSLRLGAYEQYF. Written as DNA, the CDR3 is TGTGCCAGCAAATCCCTAAGACTAGGCGCCTACGAGCAGTACTTC.

This sequence joins TRBV4-2 and TRBJ2-3, with D perhaps matching TRBD2 (6 bases). Germline-derived CDR1 and CDR2 are LGHNA and YNFKEQ. The CDR3 is 15 residues long. Trimming removed 8 bases at V and 0 bases at J, with 15 bases between. In DNA, the CDR3 is TGTGCCAGCGCCACGGCTAGCGCGAGCACAGATACGCAGTATTTT. Encoded protein: CASATASASTDTQYF.

The chain couples TRBV30 to TRBJ2-3; 10 bases map to TRBD2. The CDR3 has 19 residues. Germline CDR1 reads GTSNPN; CDR2 reads SVGIG (reference sequence). V lost 2 bases, J lost 2 bases, and 16 bases stayed unmatched. The CDR3 here is CAWSTISGGRLADTDTQYF. The CDR3 bases are TGTGCCTGGAGTACCATTAGCGGGGGGCGGCTAGCCGACACAGATACGCAGTATTTT.

V gene TRBV7-9 combines with J gene TRBJ1-2; maybe TRBD1 (6 bases). Germline V lookup: CDR1 SEHNR, CDR2 FQNEAQ (reference sequence). The ends were cut back, 5 bases at V and 8 bases at J, with 18 bases in the middle. The CDR3 length is 14 residues. The CDR3 nucleotides read TGTGCCAGCAGCCCAGGTTCGGGGGGCGTCGGCTACACCTTC. This encodes CASSPGSGGVGYTF.

The J gene is TRBJ1-2, the V gene TRBV28; D is possibly TRBD1 (5 bases). Germline V gene data show CDR1 as MDHEN and CDR2 as SYDVKM. The CDR3 is 11 residues long. V was cut by 6 bases and J by 8 bases, with 10 bases left in between. The CDR3: CASRGLSGYTF. The CDR3 nucleotides are TGTGCCAGCAGGGGGCTGTCAGGCTACACCTTC.

The CDR3: CASVEAGTNYGYTF. CDR3 sequence (DNA): TGTGCCAGCGTCGAAGCAGGTACTAACTATGGCTACACCTTC. The rearrangement links TRBV2 to TRBJ1-2; D gene unclear. Trimming cost V 8 bases and J 0 bases, with 13 bases left between them. The germline V gene has CDR1 SNHLY and CDR2 FYNNEI. This CDR3 region has 14 residues.

The rearrangement uses TRBV12-3 or TRBV12-4 and TRBJ2-3; a possible D gene is TRBD2 (5 bases). V was clipped by 2 bases and J by 7 bases, with 10 bases between them. This CDR3 is 13 amino acids long. This CDR3 reads CASSLLDSYTQYF. The CDR3 bases are TGTGCCAGCAGTTTATTGGACTCATATACGCAGTATTTT.

The CDR3 DNA reads as TGTGCCAGTAGTCCGCGTAATCAGCCCCAGCATTTT. Encoded protein: CASSPRNQPQHF. The genes are TRBV19 and TRBJ1-5; no firm D call. Germline lookup yields CDR1 LNHDA and CDR2 SQIVND (reference sequence). CDR3 length equals 12 residues. The V end lost 5 bases, the J end lost 4 bases, and 6 bases lay between the germline ends.

The chain recombines TRBV7-9 with TRBJ1-4; the D gene is possibly TRBD1 (5 bases). Germline values: CDR1 SEHNR, CDR2 FQNEAQ (reference sequence). This CDR3 contains 13 residues. V was pared by 5 bases and J by 5 bases, with 9 bases between. CDR3 DNA sequence: TGTGCCAGCAGCCCGACAGCGAATGAAAAACTGTTTTTT. Residues: CASSPTANEKLFF.